The subject of this entry is one T cell receptor (beta chain). There is no known antigen for this receptor. Base qualities are not at hand, and no much larger clone is one base apart. The germline V end is reduced by 2 bases and the J end by 6 bases; junction bases left unmatched: 9. The CDR3 spans 16 residues, from the cysteine through the phenylalanine. This entry keeps only the CDR3 DNA: 48 bases, framed from base 1. CDR1 MNHEY and CDR2 SVGEGT are derived from the germline V gene. The data derive from a study of vaccination and CD4 T cells after COVID-19 (dated by TCRdb to 2022 to 2024). Looking at the study overall: Convalescent patients had a positive SARS-CoV-2 result on nasal swab PCR, and of these patients, under ten had mild disease and one had severe disease. A few convalescent patients gave samples both early after vaccination (day 14) and late after vaccination (days 161 to 241). In the convalescent cohort there were six males and four females, among whom were two Hispanic individuals, seven Caucasians, two Asians and one multiracial person. Participants got two doses of the Pfizer-BioNTech BNT162b2 vaccine (n=8) or two doses of the Moderna mRNA-1273 vaccine (n=2). Post-vaccine blood samples were obtained a median of around 67 days after the second vaccine dose, with a range of about 12 to 241 days. The spike-specific CD4+ TCR repertoire was compared before and after mRNA vaccination in under 11 COVID-19 convalescent patients and a handful of infection-naive healthy vaccine recipients. Post-COVID blood samples from convalescent patients were collected a median of around 100 days after diagnosis, with a range of roughly 30 to 170 days. Overlapping spike peptide pools from SARS-CoV-2 and from the common cold coronaviruses HCoV-NL63, HCoV-OC43 and HCoV-229E were used as culture stimuli. Control cultures used a CEFX viral epitope pool as positive control, an HIV-1 Nef peptide pool as negative control, or no peptide.

Results the study describes overall, beyond this receptor: The study included relatively few convalescent patients and did not analyze early timepoints after natural infection. Nearly all vaccine-specific clones in convalescent patients (304 of 307) were mono-reactive for SARS-CoV-2 spike rather than cross-reactive with common cold coronaviruses. Among convalescent patients, a median about 86% of the SARS-CoV-2-reactive clones seen after vaccination appeared only after vaccination, which suggests priming specific to the vaccine. The median number of SARS-CoV-2-reactive clonotypes rose from 20 to 25 after infection to 30 to 45 after vaccination, but the change was not significant.

Library method: PCR. At the Johns Hopkins FTIC core, DNA from the cultured CD4+ T cells underwent TCR sequencing with the Oncomine TCR Beta short-read assay. Genomic DNA was extracted from the cultured CD4+ T cells with the QIAamp micro DNA kit. The Oncomine TCR Beta libraries from cultured CD4+ T cells were pooled using unique dual indexes and then sequenced on an Illumina iSeq 100. Processing in the source paper ran as follows. Non-productive sequences were removed, and CDR3s that did not start with C, did not end with F or W, or were shorter than 7 amino acids were discarded. Antigen-specific clonotypes were identified with the MANAFEST web application by comparing peptide-stimulated wells with reference and other culture wells. Positive clones required FDR below 0.05, an odds ratio above 5, and productive frequency above 0.1% in at least two of three replicate wells. A clonotype was classed as cross-reactive if the clonotype showed significant expansion both in SARS-CoV-2 spike wells and in at least one common cold coronavirus spike condition. CDR3 homology was assessed with Levenshtein distances (stringdist) and unrooted phylogenetic trees (ape) in R version 3.6.1. In TCRdb, the public reads were trimmed at Q25 with fastp and aligned with MiXCR, with productive beta chains retained. Rows are unified per CDR3 protein, each entry keeping the most common DNA and genes. The V and J calls, along with clone size, are taken from TCRdb and not from the paper's own processing. Counted in this sample were approximately 18,000 distinct CDR3 sequences; roughly 48% of them appeared once. Of the sample, 20% falls within the top ten clones.

The time point label on this specimen signifies: late sampling 161 to 241 days after vaccination in a few convalescent patients. Interpreted using the paper, the treatment or condition label stands for: approximately 9-day PBMC culture with coronavirus spike peptide pools or control peptides (ViraFEST assay). The ViraFEST assay was used in the study, in which antigen-specific T cells were expanded with peptide pools and expanded clonotypes were subsequently identified by TCR sequencing. The convalescent patients' positive SARS-CoV-2 PCR tests fell between March and December 2020, which was before the Alpha, Beta and Delta variants emerged in the United States. Each well held approximately 2 million PBMCs cultured in IMDM containing roughly 5% human AB serum and approximately 9.8 IU/ml IL-2, with about 9.4 ug/ml peptide pools added. On days 3 and 7, half of the culture medium was replaced with fresh IL-2-containing medium. CD4+ T cells were isolated after 10 days of culture through negative selection using the EasySep CD4+ T cell isolation kit. PBMCs were separated from whole blood using Ficoll-Paque Plus gradient centrifugation and then either used fresh or cryopreserved at -140C. In general, triplicate wells were set up for every culture condition.

The clonotype was recovered from a human donor who had recovered from COVID-19. Source: CD4+ T cells from blood, cultured in vitro, taken about 7 months after SARS-CoV-2 vaccination. The rearrangement combines TRBV6-2 or TRBV6-3 with TRBJ1-5; TRBD1 aligns with 8 central bases. The CDR3 loop reads CASSYDATGGAQPQHF. DNA sequence: TGTGCCAGCAGTTACGATGCAACAGGGGGTGCTCAGCCCCAGCATTTT.